Following are 14 T cell receptor beta chains from one sample sequenced in a study of blood T cell repertoires in COVID-19. Assay used: immunoSEQ multiplex PCR; TCRdb lists only in-frame clones, some missing. The repertoire includes roughly 48,000 clones, 60% to 80% of them detected once, and about 19% sits in the top ten. Material: peripheral blood. These receptors came from a human donor with active or convalescent COVID-19. The donor label of this sample is uncertain.

The genes are TRBV2 and TRBJ2-1; tentatively, D is TRBD2 (6 bases). Germline CDR1 SNHLY, CDR2 FYNNEI. This CDR3 is 15 amino acids long. The V end lost 4 bases, the J end lost 2 bases, and 12 bases lay between the germline ends. CDR3 sequence: CASSGGGLTYNEQFF. CDR3 DNA sequence: TGTGCCAGCAGTGGGGGAGGCCTCACCTACAATGAGCAGTTCTTC.

The gene calls are TRBV4-2 and TRBJ2-7; weak D call: TRBD2 (6 bases). The CDR3 length is 15 residues. V gave up 0 bases and J gave up 2 bases, with 11 bases separating them. Germline loops: CDR1 LGHNA, CDR2 YNFKEQ. CDR3 amino acids: CASSQDRDSTYEQYF. CDR3 coding DNA: TGTGCCAGCAGCCAAGACCGGGACTCAACCTACGAGCAGTACTTC.

This chain connects TRBV21-1 to TRBJ2-1; TRBD1, as called in the table, went unchecked against the DNA. TRBV21-1 is a pseudogene locus. CDR3 length: 15 amino acids. The CDR3 nucleotides are TGTGCCAGCAGCTACCGGGGACAGGGGGGGAATGAGCAGTTCTTC. This sequence encodes CASSYRGQGGNEQFF.

This clone was seen once. The chain couples TRBV7-2 to TRBJ2-2, with a weak D call TRBD2 (7 bases). From germline, CDR1 is SGHTA and CDR2 FQGNSA. The CDR3 totals 15 residues. Trimming took off 2 bases at V and 4 bases at J, with 11 bases between the two ends. CDR3 DNA: TGTGCCAGCAGCTTACGGGGGGCGGGCACCGGGGAGCTGTTTTTT. It specifies CASSLRGAGTGELFF. The full variable domain, in which reference TRBV7-2 and TRBJ2-2 provide the parts outside the CDR3, is GAGVSQSPSNKVTEKGKDVELRCDPISGHTALYWYRQSLGQGLEFLIYFQGNSAPDKSGLPSDRFSAERTGGSVSTLTIQRTQQEDSAVYLCASSLRGAGTGELFFGEGSRLTVL.

V gene TRBV9 combines with J gene TRBJ1-2, with 7 nucleotides matching TRBD1. Germline CDR1 SGDLS, CDR2 YYNGEE. V was clipped by 3 bases and J by 2 bases; unmatched bases: 4. CDR3 length: 14 amino acids. The CDR3 nucleotides read TGTGCCAGCAGCGCCGGACAGGAGAACTATGGCTACACCTTC. Its translation: CASSAGQENYGYTF.

J is TRBJ1-4 and V is TRBV21-1. TRBV21-1 corresponds to a pseudogene. CDR3 length: 14 amino acids. The CDR3 DNA reads as TGTGCCAGCAGCATAGACCGTTACCCGGGGAAACTGTTTTTT. Translation gives CASSIDRYPGKLFF.

This clone came up a few times. The chain is built from TRBV9 and TRBJ1-5, with 10 bases fitting TRBD1. Germline V lookup: CDR1 SGDLS, CDR2 YYNGEE. With 6 bases clipped from V and 6 bases from J, the junction kept 6 bases outside the gene matches. The CDR3 totals 14 residues. CDR3 nucleotides: TGTGCCAGCACCCCCGGGGACAGGGGTCAGCCCCAGCATTTT. Amino acids: CASTPGDRGQPQHF.

The chain recombines TRBV27 with TRBJ2-3; TRBD2 matches at 10 bases. This CDR3 has 15 residues. V shed 5 bases, J shed 4 bases, and the junction held 6 bases outside the gene matches. The germline CDR1 and CDR2 sequences are MNHEY and SMNVEV (reference sequence). Here the CDR3 reads CASSASGRGPDTQYF. The CDR3 region has the DNA TGTGCCAGCAGTGCTAGCGGGAGAGGCCCAGATACGCAGTATTTT.

V gene TRBV7-2 combines with J gene TRBJ1-2, with TRBD1 identical over 9 bases. The V and J ends lost 3 bases and 7 bases, in that order; junction bases with no gene match: 6. This CDR3 spans 14 amino acids. Germline V gene data show CDR1 as SGHTA and CDR2 as FQGNSA. The CDR3 sequence is CASSFRTGERGYTF. CDR3 sequence (DNA): TGTGCCAGCAGCTTCCGGACAGGGGAACGTGGCTACACCTTC.

V is TRBV10-3 and J is TRBJ2-1; possible D gene TRBD2, 5 bases. This CDR3 is 14 amino acids long. Trimming took off 6 bases at V and 3 bases at J, with 12 bases between the two ends. Germline V gene lookup returns CDR1 ENHRY and CDR2 SYGVKD. The CDR3 here is CAIRRGHFYNEQFF. The CDR3 DNA reads as TGTGCCATCAGGCGAGGGCATTTCTACAATGAGCAGTTCTTC.

CDR3 DNA: TGTGCCAGCTCACCACAGGGGGCCGGGGCTTTCTTT. As protein: CASSPQGAGAFF. The chain links TRBV18 to TRBJ1-1; 7 positions match TRBD1. Germline CDR1 KGHSH, CDR2 LQKENI. J gave up 11 bases and V 1 base, and 4 bases lay outside the gene matches. The CDR3 is made up of 12 amino acids.

This clone was counted at least ten times. V gene TRBV10-3 combines with J gene TRBJ1-2, with 7 bases identical to TRBD1. Unmatched junction bases numbered 6, after V lost 4 bases and J lost 1 base. The CDR3 is 15 residues long. Per germline, CDR1 ENHRY and CDR2 SYGVKD. DNA for the CDR3: TGTGCCATCAGTGGGGGGACAGATCTTAACTATGGCTACACCTTC. This codes for CAISGGTDLNYGYTF.

The chain carries TRBV27 and TRBJ2-5, with 10 bases matching TRBD2. V gave up 1 base and J gave up 5 bases; unmatched junction bases: 10. This CDR3 comprises 17 residues. Germline V gene sequence: CDR1 MNHEY, CDR2 SMNVEV (reference sequence). CDR3 DNA: TGTGCCAGCAGTTTATTGGCTAGCGGGAGAGTCTTTGAGACCCAGTACTTC. Translated, it gives CASSLLASGRVFETQYF.

This clone was recorded only once. This chain joins TRBV11-2 and TRBJ2-7; 8 bases fit TRBD1. The length of the CDR3 is 13 residues. After removal of 5 bases from V and 4 bases from J, the junction contained 4 bases not matched to a gene. Per the germline V gene, CDR1 is SGHAT and CDR2 is FQNNGV. CDR3 sequence (DNA): TGTGCCAGCAGCCAAGGACAGGGTTACGAGCAGTACTTC. It encodes CASSQGQGYEQYF. Complete variable domain (other parts from reference TRBV11-2 and TRBJ2-7): EAGVAQSPRYKIIEKRQSVAFWCNPISGHATLYWYQQILGQGPKLLIQFQNNGVVDDSQLPKDRFSAERLKGVDSTLKIQPAKLEDSAVYLCASSQGQGYEQYFGPGTRLTVT.